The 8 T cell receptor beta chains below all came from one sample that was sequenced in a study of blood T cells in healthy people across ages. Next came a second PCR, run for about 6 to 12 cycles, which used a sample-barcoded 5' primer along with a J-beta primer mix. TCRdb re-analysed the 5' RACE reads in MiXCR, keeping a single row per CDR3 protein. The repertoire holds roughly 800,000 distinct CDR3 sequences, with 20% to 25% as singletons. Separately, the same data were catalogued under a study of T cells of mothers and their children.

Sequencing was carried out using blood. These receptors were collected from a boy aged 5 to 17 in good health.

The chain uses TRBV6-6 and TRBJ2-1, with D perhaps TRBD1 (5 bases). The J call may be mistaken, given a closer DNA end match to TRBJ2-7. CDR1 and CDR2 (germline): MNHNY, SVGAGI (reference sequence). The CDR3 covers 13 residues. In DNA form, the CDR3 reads TGTGCCACCGCTTGGGGCCAGTCCTACGAGCAGTACTTC. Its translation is CATAWGQSYEQYF.

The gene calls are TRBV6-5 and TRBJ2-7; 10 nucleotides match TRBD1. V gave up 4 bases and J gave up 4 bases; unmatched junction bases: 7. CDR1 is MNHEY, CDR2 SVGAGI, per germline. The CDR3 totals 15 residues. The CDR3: CASSSRQDRGYEQYF. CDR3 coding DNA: TGTGCCAGCAGTTCACGGCAGGACAGGGGGTACGAGCAGTACTTC.

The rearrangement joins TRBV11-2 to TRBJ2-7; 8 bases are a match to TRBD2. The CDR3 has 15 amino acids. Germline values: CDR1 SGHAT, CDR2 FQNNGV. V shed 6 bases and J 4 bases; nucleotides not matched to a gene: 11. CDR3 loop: CASSFASAGVYEQYF. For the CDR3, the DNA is TGTGCCAGCAGTTTCGCGTCAGCGGGGGTTTACGAGCAGTACTTC.

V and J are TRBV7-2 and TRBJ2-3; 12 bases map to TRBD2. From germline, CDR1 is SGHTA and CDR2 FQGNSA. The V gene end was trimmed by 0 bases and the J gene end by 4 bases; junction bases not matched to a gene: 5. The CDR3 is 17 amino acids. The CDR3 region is CASSLAGPSGGADTQYF. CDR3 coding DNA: TGTGCCAGCAGCTTAGCAGGTCCTAGCGGGGGGGCAGATACGCAGTATTTT.

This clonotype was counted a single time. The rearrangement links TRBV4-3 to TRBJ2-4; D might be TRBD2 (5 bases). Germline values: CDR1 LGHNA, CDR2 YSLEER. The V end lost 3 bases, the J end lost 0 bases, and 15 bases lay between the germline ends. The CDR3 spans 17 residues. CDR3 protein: CASSQPMEGLAKNIQYF. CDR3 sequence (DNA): TGCGCCAGCAGCCAGCCCATGGAAGGACTAGCCAAAAACATTCAGTACTTC.

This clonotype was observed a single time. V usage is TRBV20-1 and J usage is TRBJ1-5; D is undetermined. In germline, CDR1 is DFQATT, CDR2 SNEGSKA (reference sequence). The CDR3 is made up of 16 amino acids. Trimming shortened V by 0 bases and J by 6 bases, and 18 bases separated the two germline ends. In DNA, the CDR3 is TGCAGTGCTAGAGATCACGAGGACGGTGTTGTTCAGCCCCAGCATTTT. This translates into CSARDHEDGVVQPQHF.

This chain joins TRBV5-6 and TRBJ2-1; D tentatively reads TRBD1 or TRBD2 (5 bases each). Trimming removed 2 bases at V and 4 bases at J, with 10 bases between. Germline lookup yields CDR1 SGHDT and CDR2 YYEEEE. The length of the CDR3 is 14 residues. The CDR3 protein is CASSFGALYNEQFF. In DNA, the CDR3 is TGTGCCAGCAGCTTCGGGGCGTTGTACAATGAGCAGTTCTTC.

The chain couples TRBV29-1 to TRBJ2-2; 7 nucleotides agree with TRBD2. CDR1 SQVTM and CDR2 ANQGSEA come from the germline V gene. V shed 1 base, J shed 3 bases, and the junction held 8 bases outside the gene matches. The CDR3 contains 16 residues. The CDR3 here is CSVEGGGTGDTGELFF. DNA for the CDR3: TGCAGCGTTGAAGGGGGGGGTACTGGGGACACCGGGGAGCTGTTTTTT.